These T cell receptor beta chains were read from a single sample in a study of cytomegalovirus exposure and HLA in healthy donors. Profiling relied on immunoSEQ multiplex PCR, and the TCRdb table lists in-frame clones only, not all of them. This sample has over 150,000 clones, with over 85% found just once. The sequenced sample was PBMCs. The receptor source for this set is a man between 18 and 29 years old in good health and CMV-seropositive. Both conserved end residues are part of each CDR3. D genes are given only for firm matches. For some rows the clone size is stated as once, few or many, or as a class when expanded; others skip it.

j_call clone_size v_call d_call cdr3_aa cdr3_nt
TRBJ2-1 NA TRBV27 NA CASSRPLARSYNEQFF TGTGCCAGCAGTCGGCCCCTAGCGCGCTCCTACAATGAGCAGTTCTTC
TRBJ1-2 NA TRBV4-1 TRBD1 CASSQGDRGPGYTF TGCGCCAGCAGCCAAGGGGACAGGGGGCCTGGCTACACCTTC
TRBJ1-4 NA TRBV2 NA CASTPLNGYNEKLFF TGTGCCAGCACCCCCCTCAACGGTTATAATGAAAAACTGTTTTTT
TRBJ1-1 NA TRBV7-6 NA CASSLAVGGVYTEAFF TGTGCCAGCAGCTTAGCCGTGGGGGGGGTGTACACTGAAGCTTTCTTT
TRBJ1-4 NA TRBV10-2 NA CASSREPATNEKLFF TGCGCCAGCAGCCGAGAGCCTGCAACTAATGAAAAACTGTTTTTT
TRBJ1-4 NA TRBV7-9 NA CASSSVLTTNEKLFF TGTGCCAGCAGCTCTGTACTGACAACTAATGAAAAACTGTTTTTT
TRBJ1-1 NA TRBV28 TRBD1 CASGASAQGTSEAFF TGTGCCAGTGGGGCATCGGCACAGGGGACTTCTGAAGCTTTCTTT
TRBJ1-1 NA TRBV18 NA CASSPNRWGQGTEAFF TGTGCCAGCTCACCAAACAGGTGGGGACAAGGAACTGAAGCTTTCTTT
TRBJ2-7 once TRBV18 TRBD1 CASSLGQGAYEQYF TGTGCCAGCTCACTGGGACAGGGGGCCTACGAGCAGTACTTC
TRBJ1-5 NA TRBV6-5 TRBD1 CASSYKTGGPQHF TGTGCCAGCAGTTACAAAACAGGGGGACCCCAGCATTTT
TRBJ2-1 NA TRBV9 TRBD2 CASSVVGGSYNEQFF TGTGCCAGCAGCGTAGTGGGCGGGAGTTACAATGAGCAGTTCTTC
TRBJ1-3 NA TRBV27 NA CASSSLDSYSGNTIYF TGTGCCAGCAGTTCCCTCGACAGTTACTCTGGAAACACCATATATTTT
TRBJ2-2 NA TRBV5-1 TRBD1 CASSLGTGHTGELFF TGCGCCAGCAGCTTGGGGACAGGACACACCGGGGAGCTGTTTTTT
TRBJ2-3 NA TRBV7-3 TRBD2 CASSGTKEDTQYF TGTGCCAGCAGTGGGACTAAAGAAGATACGCAGTATTTT
TRBJ1-5 few TRBV11-3 NA CASSFNLGQPQHF TGTGCCAGCAGCTTCAATCTAGGTCAGCCCCAGCATTTT
TRBJ1-2 NA TRBV29-1 NA CSVEDRGVLYTF TGCAGCGTTGAAGATCGGGGGGTTTTGTACACCTTC
TRBJ1-1 NA TRBV27 TRBD1 CASSGQVSTEAFF TGTGCCAGCAGCGGACAGGTATCCACTGAAGCTTTCTTT
TRBJ2-2 NA TRBV4-2 NA CASSQFGTLNTGELFF TGTGCCAGCAGCCAGTTTGGGACACTGAACACCGGGGAGCTGTTTTTT
TRBJ2-5 once TRBV5-1 TRBD2 CASSSELAGGVGQETQYF TGCGCCAGCAGCTCCGAACTAGCGGGAGGCGTCGGCCAAGAGACCCAGTACTTC
TRBJ2-3 NA TRBV10-2 TRBD2 CASSESTRGSGRTDTQYF TGCGCCAGCAGTGAGTCGACTCGGGGTAGCGGGAGGACAGATACGCAGTATTTT
TRBJ1-1 once TRBV6-1 TRBD1 CASSEALRNRGRRMNTEAFF TGTGCCAGCAGTGAAGCGCTTCGGAACAGGGGGCGCAGGATGAACACTGAAGCTTTCTTT
TRBJ2-1 NA TRBV6-5 NA CASSYLFQAGYNEQFF TGTGCCAGCAGTTACCTATTTCAGGCAGGCTACAATGAGCAGTTCTTC
TRBJ2-7 NA TRBV7-9 TRBD2 CASSKSGSNSYEQYF TGTGCCAGCAGCAAAAGCGGGAGCAACTCCTACGAGCAGTACTTC
TRBJ2-1 NA TRBV9 TRBD2 CASSARWSGRLYNEQFF TGTGCCAGCAGCGCCCGGTGGAGCGGGAGACTATACAATGAGCAGTTCTTC
TRBJ2-2 NA TRBV2 TRBD1 CASSRWDRVGGELFF TGTGCCAGCAGCCGGTGGGACAGGGTCGGCGGGGAGCTGTTTTTT
TRBJ1-1 NA TRBV12-2 NA CASRLGGNTEAFF TGTGCAAGTCGCTTAGGCGGGAACACTGAAGCTTTCTTT
TRBJ2-7 NA TRBV7-7 TRBD1 CASSFRDSYEQYF TGTGCTAGCAGCTTTCGGGACAGTTACGAGCAGTACTTC
TRBJ2-7 NA TRBV28 NA CASSSGLPNYEQYF TGTGCCAGCAGTAGCGGACTGCCTAACTACGAGCAGTACTTC
TRBJ2-7 NA TRBV5-1 TRBD1 CASSLETGPQYF TGCGCCAGCAGCTTGGAGACAGGGCCGCAGTACTTC
TRBJ2-7 once TRBV10-3 TRBD2 CAISESGRGSYEQYF TGTGCCATCAGTGAGAGCGGGAGGGGGTCCTACGAGCAGTACTTC
TRBJ2-3 NA TRBV6-5 NA CASSYRPSLLGDTQYF TGTGCCAGCAGTTACCGCCCATCGTTACTAGGAGATACGCAGTATTTT
TRBJ1-4 once TRBV4-1 TRBD1 CASSQPGTAILFF TGCGCCAGCAGCCAACCCGGGACAGCCATTCTGTTTTTT
TRBJ2-1 once TRBV28 NA CASSLPESSYNEQFF TGTGCCAGCAGTTTGCCGGAGAGCTCCTACAATGAGCAGTTCTTC
TRBJ2-2 NA TRBV25-1 NA CATRGRQGSDTGELFF TGTGCCACCCGAGGCCGGCAGGGGAGCGACACCGGGGAGCTGTTTTTT
TRBJ2-3 NA TRBV9 NA CASSVEGEDTQYF TGTGCCAGCAGCGTAGAAGGGGAAGATACGCAGTATTTT